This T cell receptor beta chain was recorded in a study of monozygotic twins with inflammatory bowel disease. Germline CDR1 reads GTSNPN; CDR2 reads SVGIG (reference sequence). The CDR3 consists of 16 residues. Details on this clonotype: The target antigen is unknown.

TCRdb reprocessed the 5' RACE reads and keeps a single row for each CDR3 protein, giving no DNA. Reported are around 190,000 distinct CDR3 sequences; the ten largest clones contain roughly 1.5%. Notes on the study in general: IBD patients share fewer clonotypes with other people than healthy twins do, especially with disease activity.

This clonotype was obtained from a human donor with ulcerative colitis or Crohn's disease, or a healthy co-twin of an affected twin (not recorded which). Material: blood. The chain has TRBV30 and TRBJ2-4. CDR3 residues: CAWSGQHYWAKNIQYF.